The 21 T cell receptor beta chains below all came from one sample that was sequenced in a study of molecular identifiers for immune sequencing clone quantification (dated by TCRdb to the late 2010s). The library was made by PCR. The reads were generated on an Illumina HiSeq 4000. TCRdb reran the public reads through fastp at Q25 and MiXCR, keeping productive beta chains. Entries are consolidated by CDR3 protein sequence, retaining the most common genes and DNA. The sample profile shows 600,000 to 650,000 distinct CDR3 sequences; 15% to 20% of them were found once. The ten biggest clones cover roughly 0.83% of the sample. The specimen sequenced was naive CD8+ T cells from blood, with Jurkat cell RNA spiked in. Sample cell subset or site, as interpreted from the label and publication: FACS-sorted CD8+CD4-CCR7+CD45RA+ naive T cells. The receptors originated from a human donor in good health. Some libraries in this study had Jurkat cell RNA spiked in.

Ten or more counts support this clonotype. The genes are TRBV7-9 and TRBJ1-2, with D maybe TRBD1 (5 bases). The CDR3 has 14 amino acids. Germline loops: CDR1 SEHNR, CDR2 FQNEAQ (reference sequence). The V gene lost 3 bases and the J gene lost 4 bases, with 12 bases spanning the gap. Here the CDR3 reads CASSFEGLSYGYTF. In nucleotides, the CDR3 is TGTGCCAGCAGCTTTGAGGGACTGTCCTATGGCTACACCTTC. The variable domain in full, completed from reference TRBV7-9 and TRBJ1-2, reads DTGVSQNPRHKITKRGQNVTFRCDPISEHNRLYWYRQTLGQGPEFLTYFQNEAQLEKSRLLSDRFSAERPKGSFSTLEIQRTEQGDSAMYLCASSFEGLSYGYTFGSGTRLTVV.

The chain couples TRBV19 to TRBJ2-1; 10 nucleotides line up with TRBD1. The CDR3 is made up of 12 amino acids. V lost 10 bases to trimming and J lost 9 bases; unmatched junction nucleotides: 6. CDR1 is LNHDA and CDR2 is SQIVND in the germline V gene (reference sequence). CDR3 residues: CATGQGLSEQFF. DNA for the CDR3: TGTGCCACGGGACAGGGGTTAAGTGAGCAGTTCTTC.

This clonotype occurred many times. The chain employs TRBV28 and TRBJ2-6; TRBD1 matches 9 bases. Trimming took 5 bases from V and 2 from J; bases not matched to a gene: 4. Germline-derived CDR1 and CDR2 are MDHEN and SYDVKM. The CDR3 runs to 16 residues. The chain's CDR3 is CASSITGGAGANVLTF. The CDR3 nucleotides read TGTGCCAGCAGTATAACAGGGGGCGCTGGGGCCAACGTCCTGACTTTC. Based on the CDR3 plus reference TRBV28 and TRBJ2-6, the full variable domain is DVKVTQSSRYLVKRTGEKVFLECVQDMDHENMFWYRQDPGLGLRLIYFSYDVKMKEKGDIPEGYSVSREKKERFSLILESASTNQTSMYLCASSITGGAGANVLTFGAGSRLTVL.

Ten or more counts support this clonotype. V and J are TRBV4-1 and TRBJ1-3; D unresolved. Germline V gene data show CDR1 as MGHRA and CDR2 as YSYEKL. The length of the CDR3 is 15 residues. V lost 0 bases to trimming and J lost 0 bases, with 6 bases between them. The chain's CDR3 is CASSQDHFSGNTIYF. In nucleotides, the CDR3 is TGCGCCAGCAGCCAAGACCACTTCTCTGGAAACACCATATATTTT.

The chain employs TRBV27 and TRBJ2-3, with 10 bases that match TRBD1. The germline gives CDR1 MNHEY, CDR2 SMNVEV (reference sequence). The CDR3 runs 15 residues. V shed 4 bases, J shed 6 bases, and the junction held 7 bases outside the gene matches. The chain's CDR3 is CASSSGQGWSDTQYF. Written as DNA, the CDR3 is TGTGCCAGCAGTTCGGGACAGGGGTGGTCGGATACGCAGTATTTT.

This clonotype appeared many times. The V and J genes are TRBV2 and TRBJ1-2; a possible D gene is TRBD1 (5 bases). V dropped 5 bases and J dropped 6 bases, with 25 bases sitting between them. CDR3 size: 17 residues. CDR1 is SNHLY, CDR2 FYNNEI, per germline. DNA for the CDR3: TGTGCCAGCAGTCCAAGAGTCGGGCCCCAGGGCCCGGATGGCTACACCTTC. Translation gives CASSPRVGPQGPDGYTF.

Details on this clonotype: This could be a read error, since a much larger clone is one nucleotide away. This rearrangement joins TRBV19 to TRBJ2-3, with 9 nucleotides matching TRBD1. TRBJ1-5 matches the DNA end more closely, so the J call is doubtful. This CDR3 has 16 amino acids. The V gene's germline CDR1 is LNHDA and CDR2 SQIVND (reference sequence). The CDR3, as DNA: TGTGCCAGTTCTACCTCCTTCACAGGGGGCATGGATACGCAGCATTTT. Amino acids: CASSTSFTGGMDTQHF.

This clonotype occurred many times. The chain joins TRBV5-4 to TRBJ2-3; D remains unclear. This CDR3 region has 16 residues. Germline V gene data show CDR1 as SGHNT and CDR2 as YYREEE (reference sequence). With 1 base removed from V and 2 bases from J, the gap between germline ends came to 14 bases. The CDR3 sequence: CASSLLTAANTDTQYF. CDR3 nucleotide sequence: TGTGCCAGCAGCTTGTTAACAGCCGCGAACACAGATACGCAGTATTTT.

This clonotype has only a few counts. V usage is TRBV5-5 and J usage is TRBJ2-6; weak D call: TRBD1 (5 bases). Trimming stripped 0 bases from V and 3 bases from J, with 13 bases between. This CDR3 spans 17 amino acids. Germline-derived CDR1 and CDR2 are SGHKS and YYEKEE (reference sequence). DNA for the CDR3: TGTGCCAGCAGCTTGGAGGCAGGGTGGTTTGGGGCCAACGTCCTGACTTTC. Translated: CASSLEAGWFGANVLTF.

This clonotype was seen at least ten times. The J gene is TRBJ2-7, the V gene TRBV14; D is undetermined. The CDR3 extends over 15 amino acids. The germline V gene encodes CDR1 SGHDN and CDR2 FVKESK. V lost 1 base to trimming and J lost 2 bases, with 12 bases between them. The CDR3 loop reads CASSQVQAGTYEQYF. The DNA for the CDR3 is TGTGCCAGCAGCCAAGTCCAGGCAGGAACCTACGAGCAGTACTTC.

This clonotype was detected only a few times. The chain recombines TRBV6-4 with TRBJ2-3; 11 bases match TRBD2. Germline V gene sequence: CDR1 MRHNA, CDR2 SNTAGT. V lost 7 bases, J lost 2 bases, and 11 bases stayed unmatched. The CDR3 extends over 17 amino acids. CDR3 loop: CASTSGRPPIFTDTQYF. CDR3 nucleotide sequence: TGTGCCAGCACTAGCGGGAGGCCTCCTATTTTCACAGATACGCAGTATTTT.

This CDR3 is CASSSGGNWAYEQYF. CDR3 nucleotides: TGTGCCAGCAGTTCCGGGGGGAACTGGGCCTACGAGCAGTACTTC. The V call is TRBV6-5, the J call TRBJ2-7, with 7 bases identical to TRBD2. CDR3 length: 15 residues. J gave up 2 bases and V 4 bases, and 8 bases lay outside the gene matches. Per germline, CDR1 MNHEY and CDR2 SVGAGI.

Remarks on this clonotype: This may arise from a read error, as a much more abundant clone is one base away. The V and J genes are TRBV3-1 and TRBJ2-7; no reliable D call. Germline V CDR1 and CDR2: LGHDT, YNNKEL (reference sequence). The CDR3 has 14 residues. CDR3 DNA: TGTGCCAACAGCACCCAGGACGAGTTCTACGAGCAGTACTTC. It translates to CANSTQDEFYEQYF.

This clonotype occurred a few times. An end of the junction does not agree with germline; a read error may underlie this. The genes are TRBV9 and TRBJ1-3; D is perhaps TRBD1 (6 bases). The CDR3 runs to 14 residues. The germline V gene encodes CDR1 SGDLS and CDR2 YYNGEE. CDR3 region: CASSPGGAGNTVYF. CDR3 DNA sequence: TGTGCCAGCAGCCCGGGGGGGGCTGGAAACACCGTATATTTT.

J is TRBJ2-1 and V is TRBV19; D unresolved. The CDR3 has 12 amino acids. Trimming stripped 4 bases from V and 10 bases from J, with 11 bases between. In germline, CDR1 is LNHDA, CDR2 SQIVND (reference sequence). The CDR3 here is CASSTPLGEQFF. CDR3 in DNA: TGTGCCAGTAGTACTCCATTGGGAGAGCAGTTCTTC.

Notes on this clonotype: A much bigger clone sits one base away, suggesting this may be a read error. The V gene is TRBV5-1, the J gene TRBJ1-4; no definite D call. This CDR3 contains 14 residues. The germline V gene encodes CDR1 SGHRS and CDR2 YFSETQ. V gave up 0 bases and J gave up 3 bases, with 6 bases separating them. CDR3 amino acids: CASSLASANEKLFF. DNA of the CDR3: TGCGCCAGCAGCTTGGCATCAGCTAATGAAAAACTGTTTTTT.

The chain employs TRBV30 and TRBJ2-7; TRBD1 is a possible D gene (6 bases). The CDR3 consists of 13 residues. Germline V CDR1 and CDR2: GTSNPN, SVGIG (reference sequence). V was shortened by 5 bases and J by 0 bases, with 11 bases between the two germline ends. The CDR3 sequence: CAWEDRNSYEQYF. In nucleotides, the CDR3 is TGTGCCTGGGAGGACAGAAACTCCTACGAGCAGTACTTC.

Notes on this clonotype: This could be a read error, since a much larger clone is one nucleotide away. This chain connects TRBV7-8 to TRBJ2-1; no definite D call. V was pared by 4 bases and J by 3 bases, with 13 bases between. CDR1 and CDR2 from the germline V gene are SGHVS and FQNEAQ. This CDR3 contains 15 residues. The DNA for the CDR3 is TGTGCCAGCAGCTCCCACACCCAAGGCTACAATGAGCAGTTCTTC. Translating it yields CASSSHTQGYNEQFF.

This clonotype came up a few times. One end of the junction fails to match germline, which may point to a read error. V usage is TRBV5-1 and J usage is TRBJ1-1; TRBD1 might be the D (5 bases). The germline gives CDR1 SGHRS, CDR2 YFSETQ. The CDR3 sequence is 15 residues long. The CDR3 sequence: CASGLIQGPNTEAFF. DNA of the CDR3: TGCGCCAGCGGCTTAATCCAGGGACCCAACACTGAAGCTTTCTTT.

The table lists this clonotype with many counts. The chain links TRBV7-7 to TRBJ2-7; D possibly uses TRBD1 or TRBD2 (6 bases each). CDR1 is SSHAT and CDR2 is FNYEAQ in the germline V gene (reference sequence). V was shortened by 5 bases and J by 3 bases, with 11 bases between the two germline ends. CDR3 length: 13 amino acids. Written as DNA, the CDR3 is TGTGCCAGCAGCGCGGGACACCACTACGAGCAGTACTTC. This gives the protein CASSAGHHYEQYF.

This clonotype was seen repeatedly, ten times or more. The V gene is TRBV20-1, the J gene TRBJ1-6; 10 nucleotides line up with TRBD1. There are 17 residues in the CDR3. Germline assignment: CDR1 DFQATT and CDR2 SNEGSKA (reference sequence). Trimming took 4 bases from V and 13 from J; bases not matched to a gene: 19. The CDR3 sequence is CSATSGTGVLKFGPLHF. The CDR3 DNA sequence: TGCAGTGCTACTTCCGGGACAGGGGTCCTCAAATTCGGCCCCCTCCACTTT.